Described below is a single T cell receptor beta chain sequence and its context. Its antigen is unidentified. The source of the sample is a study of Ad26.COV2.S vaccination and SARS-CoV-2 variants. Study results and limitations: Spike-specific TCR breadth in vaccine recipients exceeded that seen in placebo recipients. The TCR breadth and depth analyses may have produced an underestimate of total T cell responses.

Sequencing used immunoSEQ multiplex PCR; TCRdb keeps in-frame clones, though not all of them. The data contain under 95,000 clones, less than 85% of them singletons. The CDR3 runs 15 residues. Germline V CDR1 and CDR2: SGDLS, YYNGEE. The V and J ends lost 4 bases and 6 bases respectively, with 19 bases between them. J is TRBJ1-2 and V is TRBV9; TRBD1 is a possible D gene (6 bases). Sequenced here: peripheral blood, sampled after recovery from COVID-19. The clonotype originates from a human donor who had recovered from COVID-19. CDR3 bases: TGTGCCAGCAGCCCGCGTTGGGCGGGGGGCGATGGCTACACCTTC. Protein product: CASSPRWAGGDGYTF.